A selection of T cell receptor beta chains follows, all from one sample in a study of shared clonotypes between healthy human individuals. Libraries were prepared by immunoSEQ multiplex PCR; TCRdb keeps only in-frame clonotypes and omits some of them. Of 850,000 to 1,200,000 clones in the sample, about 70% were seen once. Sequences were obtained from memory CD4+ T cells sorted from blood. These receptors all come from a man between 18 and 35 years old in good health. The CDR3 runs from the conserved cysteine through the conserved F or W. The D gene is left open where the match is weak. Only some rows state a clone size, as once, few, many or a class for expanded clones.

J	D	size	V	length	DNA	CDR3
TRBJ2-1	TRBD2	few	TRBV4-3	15	TGCGCCAGCAGCACTAGCGGGAGACCTTACAATGAGCAGTTCTTC	CASSTSGRPYNEQFF
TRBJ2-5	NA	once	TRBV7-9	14	TGTGCCAGCAGCTTAGCGGCTAGCGATGAGACCCAGTACTTC	CASSLAASDETQYF
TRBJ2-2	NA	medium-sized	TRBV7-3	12	TGTGCCAGCAGCTCAGACACCGGGGAGCTGTTTTTT	CASSSDTGELFF
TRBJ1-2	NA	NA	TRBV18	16	TGTGCCAGCTCATCCCCCCTGGAGGCCCTCTTCTATGGCTACACCTTC	CASSSPLEALFYGYTF
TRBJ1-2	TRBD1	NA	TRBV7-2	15	TGTGCCAGCAGTTCTCGGGACAGAGCTAACTATGGCTACACCTTC	CASSSRDRANYGYTF
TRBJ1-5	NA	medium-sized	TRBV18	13	TGTGCCAGCTCACCAAATCAGAATCAGCCCCAGCATTTT	CASSPNQNQPQHF
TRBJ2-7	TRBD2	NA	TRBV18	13	TGTGCCAGCTCGCGAGGGACTAGCAACGAGCAGTACTTC	CASSRGTSNEQYF
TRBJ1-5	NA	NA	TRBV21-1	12	TGTGCCAGCAGTTGTATCAGGAAGCCCCAGCATTTT	CASSCIRKPQHF
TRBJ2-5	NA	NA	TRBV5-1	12	TGCGCCAGCAGCTACACACAAGAGACCCAGTACTTC	CASSYTQETQYF
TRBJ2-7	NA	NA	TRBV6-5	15	TGTGCCAGCAGTTACTCAGTTAGCGAGACCTACGAGCAGTACTTC	CASSYSVSETYEQYF
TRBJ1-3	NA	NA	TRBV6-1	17	TGTGCCAGCAGTGAATTGGGACATTTGAGCTCTGGAAACACCATATATTTT	CASSELGHLSSGNTIYF
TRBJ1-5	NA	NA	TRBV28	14	TGTGCCAGCAGTTTGGTAGGGGAGAATCAGCCCCAGCATTTT	CASSLVGENQPQHF
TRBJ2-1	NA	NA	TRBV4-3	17	TGCGCCAGCAGCCAAGGGGGGGGGCTAGCGCCCTACAATGAGCAGTTCTTC	CASSQGGGLAPYNEQFF
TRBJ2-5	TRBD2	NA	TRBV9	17	TGTGCCAGCAGCGTACTCTCGAACTGGGGGGGCCAAGAGACCCAGTACTTC	CASSVLSNWGGQETQYF
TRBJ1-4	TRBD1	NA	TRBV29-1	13	TGCAGCGTGGGACAGCGGCTTAATGAAAAACTGTTTTTT	CSVGQRLNEKLFF
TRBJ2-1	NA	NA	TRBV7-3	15	TGTGCCAGCAGCCCCAACCCCAACAGTCGGGATGAGCAGTTCTTC	CASSPNPNSRDEQFF
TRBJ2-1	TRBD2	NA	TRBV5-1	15	TGCGCCAGCAGCTCAAGCGGGAGGGCCTACAATGAGCAGTTCTTC	CASSSSGRAYNEQFF